This T cell receptor (beta chain) emerged from a study of shared clonotypes between healthy human individuals. The wider study: Serving as donors were two women and a few men, whose ages spanned 18 to 49. Each donor's CD8 memory used one plate, CD8 naive two, each CD4 subset three.

Here immunoSEQ multiplex PCR was the method, and the copy in TCRdb shows in-frame clones only, minus some. The profile shows 2 million to 2.5 million clones, 95% of them singletons. Turning to this clone: Its cognate antigen is unknown.

CDR3 length: 18 residues. V shed 0 bases and J shed 0 bases, with 15 bases lying between them. In germline, CDR1 is SGHTA, CDR2 FQGNSA. Study-level findings and limits: Some naive CD4 clonotypes, roughly 4.8%, turned up in common across a few donors.

The rearrangement links TRBV7-2 to TRBJ2-4; D remains ambiguous. Sequenced sample: naive CD4+ T cells sorted from blood. Stated subset: CD45RA+ positively selected. This TCR was recovered from a man in his late teens or twenties in good health. This chain's CDR3 is CASSLAEPNLSAKNIQYF. For the CDR3, the DNA is TGTGCCAGCAGCTTAGCCGAGCCCAACCTCTCAGCCAAAAACATTCAGTACTTC.